The 25 T cell receptor beta chains given below trace back to one sample, sequenced in a study of blood T cell repertoires in COVID-19. Assay: immunoSEQ multiplex PCR; the TCRdb copy retains only in-frame clones and omits some. This sample has fewer than 90,000 clones, with 84% found just once. The sequenced sample consisted of peripheral blood. The source is a man between 65 and 79 years old with acute or convalescent COVID-19.

The chain recombines TRBV27 with TRBJ1-1, with D tentatively TRBD1 (5 bases). The length of the CDR3 is 13 residues. Germline values: CDR1 MNHEY, CDR2 SMNVEV (reference sequence). V lost 5 bases, J lost 4 bases, and 11 bases lay in between. The DNA for the CDR3 is TGTGCCAGCAGTCGGTGGCAGGGCACTGAAGCTTTCTTT. Translating it yields CASSRWQGTEAFF.

The chain combines TRBV2 with TRBJ1-4; 8 bases agree with TRBD1. The J segment lost 7 bases and the V segment lost 1 base, leaving 8 bases of the junction unmatched. The CDR3 length is 16 residues. Germline V lookup: CDR1 SNHLY, CDR2 FYNNEI. This chain's CDR3 is CASSEGDGTGVEKLFF. For the CDR3, the DNA is TGTGCCAGCAGTGAAGGGGACGGGACAGGCGTTGAAAAACTGTTTTTT.

The chain has TRBV13 and TRBJ2-7; D perhaps matches TRBD1 (6 bases). Germline-derived CDR1 and CDR2 are PRHDT and FYEKMQ (reference sequence). Trimming took 6 bases from V and 0 from J, leaving 15 bases between them. This CDR3 comprises 15 residues. The CDR3 DNA follows: TGTGCCAGCAGACCGATGACAGGCCACTCCTACGAGCAGTACTTC. Its translation: CASRPMTGHSYEQYF. Filled out from reference TRBV13 and TRBJ2-7, the complete variable domain reads AAGVIQSPRHLIKEKRETATLKCYPIPRHDTVYWYQQGPGQDPQFLISFYEKMQSDKGSIPDRFSAQQFSDYHSELNMSSLELGDSALYFCASRPMTGHSYEQYFGPGTRLTVT.

The chain is built from TRBV4-1 and TRBJ2-5; the match to TRBD2 covers 10 bases. The J segment lost 7 bases and the V segment lost 3 bases, leaving 11 bases of the junction unmatched. Germline CDR1 is MGHRA and CDR2 is YSYEKL. The CDR3 runs 16 residues. CDR3 region: CASSHPSGGARATQYF. The CDR3 DNA reads as TGCGCCAGCAGCCACCCCAGCGGGGGGGCCCGTGCGACCCAGTACTTC.

The count of this clone is one. The chain has TRBV5-1 and TRBJ2-3; 8 nucleotides align to TRBD2. The length of the CDR3 is 16 residues. Unmatched junction bases numbered 5, after V lost 2 bases and J lost 0 bases. Germline V gives CDR1 SGHRS, CDR2 YFSETQ. CDR3 DNA: TGCGCCAGCAGCTTAGCGGGAGCGGTAAGCACAGATACGCAGTATTTT. Translating gives CASSLAGAVSTDTQYF.

This clone is a singleton in its sample. The chain has TRBV5-1 and TRBJ2-3, with 9 bases matching TRBD1. The trim removed 4 bases at V and 5 bases at J, leaving 2 bases unmatched. The germline CDR1 and CDR2 sequences are SGHRS and YFSETQ. The CDR3 totals 13 residues. In DNA form, the CDR3 reads TGCGCCAGCAGCAAGGACAGGGGAGATACGCAGTATTTT. Translating it yields CASSKDRGDTQYF.

The genes are TRBV6-6 and TRBJ1-5, with TRBD1 matching over 7 bases. Trimming cost V 6 bases and J 4 bases; bases outside gene matches: 6. Germline V gene lookup returns CDR1 MNHNY and CDR2 SVGAGI (reference sequence). The CDR3 sequence is 14 residues long. For the CDR3, the DNA is TGTGCCAGCAGCGTGGGACAGTTAAATCAGCCCCAGCATTTT. Protein: CASSVGQLNQPQHF.

The V and J genes are TRBV11-3 and TRBJ2-1; 7 bases fit TRBD2. This CDR3 is built from 14 residues. CDR1 SGHNT and CDR2 YENEEA come from the germline V gene. Germline trimming cut 3 bases from V and 8 bases from J; bases unmatched to any gene: 7. CDR3 sequence: CASSFAGEWDEQFF. In DNA, the CDR3 is TGTGCCAGCAGCTTTGCGGGAGAGTGGGATGAGCAGTTCTTC.

The genes are TRBV7-3 and TRBJ2-1; D might be TRBD2 (5 bases). Germline-derived CDR1 and CDR2 are SGHTA and FQGTGA. V was trimmed by 4 bases and J by 10 bases, leaving 14 bases between them. CDR3 length: 13 amino acids. This CDR3 is CASSSLALAEQFF. CDR3 nucleotide sequence: TGTGCCAGCAGCTCCCTCGCCTTAGCGGAGCAGTTCTTC.

Turning to this clone: One end of the junction does not line up with germline, which may come from a read error. The chain has TRBV12-3 or TRBV12-4 and TRBJ1-5; no clear D gene. This CDR3 is 13 amino acids long. Written as DNA, the CDR3 is TGTGCCAGCAGCTTAGCCGGCAATCAGCCCCAGCATTTT. Encoded protein: CASSLAGNQPQHF.

CDR3 DNA: TGTGCCAGCGGGGAGGAGACCCAGTACTTC. It encodes CASGEETQYF. The J gene is TRBJ2-5, the V gene TRBV7-6, with D tentatively TRBD2 (5 bases). V shed 8 bases and J shed 5 bases, with 6 bases lying between them. Per germline, CDR1 SGHVS and CDR2 FNYEAQ. This CDR3 has 10 amino acids.

The V call is TRBV3-1 (or the pseudogene TRBV3-2), the J call TRBJ1-1; D gene uncertain. Per the germline V gene, CDR1 is LGHDT and CDR2 is YNNKEL (reference sequence). V was pared by 1 base and J by 4 bases, with 10 bases between. The CDR3 totals 14 residues. CDR3 in DNA: TGTGCCAGCAGCCAAGGCAGAGGGTTCACTGAAGCTTTCTTT. Its translation: CASSQGRGFTEAFF.

This chain joins TRBV6-5 and TRBJ2-2; D possibly corresponds to TRBD1 (6 bases). The germline V gene has CDR1 MNHEY and CDR2 SVGAGI. Trimming removed 7 bases at V and 8 bases at J, with 8 bases between. The CDR3 sequence is 11 residues long. The DNA for the CDR3 is TGTGCCAGCAAGACAGGAGGGGAGCTGTTTTTT. Translation gives CASKTGGELFF.

This chain uses TRBV28 with TRBJ1-5; D unresolved. Germline CDR1 reads MDHEN; CDR2 reads SYDVKM. The CDR3 totals 14 residues. With 1 base removed from V and 0 bases from J, the gap between germline ends came to 4 bases. For the CDR3, the DNA is TGTGCCAGCAGTTTATCTGTTAGCAATCAGCCCCAGCATTTT. Translated, it gives CASSLSVSNQPQHF. The entire variable domain, with the rest obtained from reference TRBV28 and TRBJ1-5, is as follows: DVKVTQSSRYLVKRTGEKVFLECVQDMDHENMFWYRQDPGLGLRLIYFSYDVKMKEKGDIPEGYSVSREKKERFSLILESASTNQTSMYLCASSLSVSNQPQHFGDGTRLSIL.

The chain is built from TRBV5-4 and TRBJ1-2, with D tentatively TRBD1 (5 bases). This CDR3 contains 15 residues. Germline V gives CDR1 SGHNT, CDR2 YYREEE (reference sequence). V dropped 4 bases and J dropped 8 bases, with 21 bases sitting between them. CDR3 residues: CASSVIGGTSGGYTF. Written as DNA, the CDR3 is TGTGCCAGCAGCGTCATTGGAGGGACCTCGGGAGGCTACACCTTC.

The chain combines TRBV18 with TRBJ1-2; 7 bases are shared with TRBD1. V lost 3 bases and J lost 1; bases outside the gene matches: 2. CDR3 length: 14 amino acids. In germline, CDR1 is KGHSH, CDR2 LQKENI. CDR3 loop: CASSPDRRNYGYTF. In DNA form, the CDR3 reads TGTGCCAGCTCACCGGACAGGCGTAACTATGGCTACACCTTC.

V usage is TRBV27 and J usage is TRBJ1-1; D not resolved. Germline V lookup: CDR1 MNHEY, CDR2 SMNVEV (reference sequence). With 4 bases removed from V and 8 bases from J, the gap between germline ends came to 14 bases. The CDR3 covers 13 residues. The CDR3 sequence is CASSSLAWPEAFF. CDR3 nucleotides: TGTGCCAGCAGTTCATTAGCCTGGCCGGAAGCTTTCTTT.

The chain recombines TRBV30 with TRBJ1-5; D gene ambiguous. Trimming took 0 bases from V and 4 from J, leaving 10 bases between them. CDR3 length: 14 residues. Germline assignment: CDR1 GTSNPN and CDR2 SVGIG (reference sequence). Here the CDR3 DNA reads TGTGCCTGGAGTGTTTATGGAGGAAATCAGCCCCAGCATTTT. Translated: CAWSVYGGNQPQHF.

The chain links TRBV19 to TRBJ2-1; 10 bases agree with TRBD2. V lost 5 bases to trimming and J lost 1 base; unmatched junction nucleotides: 5. The germline CDR1 and CDR2 sequences are LNHDA and SQIVND (reference sequence). The CDR3 runs 16 residues. The CDR3 reads CASSSLLAGSYNEQFF. CDR3 in DNA: TGTGCCAGTAGTTCCCTACTAGCGGGGTCCTACAATGAGCAGTTCTTC.

The chain is built from TRBV6-4 and TRBJ2-1; 11 bases match TRBD2. The CDR3 loop spans 17 amino acids. J lost 6 bases, V lost 5 bases, and 12 bases had no gene match. Per germline, CDR1 MRHNA and CDR2 SNTAGT. CDR3 in amino acids: CASSPGLAEQRVNEQFF. CDR3 sequence (DNA): TGTGCCAGCAGTCCGGGACTAGCGGAGCAGAGAGTCAATGAGCAGTTCTTC.

This sequence joins TRBV30 and TRBJ2-3; no firm D call. V was trimmed by 0 bases and J by 6 bases, leaving 13 bases between them. This CDR3 is 14 amino acids long. CDR1 GTSNPN and CDR2 SVGIG come from the germline V gene (reference sequence). The chain's CDR3 is CAWSVLALMDTQYF. The DNA of the CDR3 is TGTGCCTGGAGTGTATTAGCCTTGATGGATACGCAGTATTTT.

This clone was counted a single time. The junction differs from germline at one of its ends, possibly a read error. The chain links TRBV12-3 or TRBV12-4 to TRBJ2-7, with TRBD1 matching 9 bases. The CDR3 consists of 12 residues. CDR3 loop: CASSLVDRGIEF. In nucleotides, the CDR3 is TGTGCCAGCAGTTTAGTGGACAGGGGAATAGAATTC.

The chain carries TRBV6-5 and TRBJ2-2, with 13 bases matching TRBD2. The germline V gene has CDR1 MNHEY and CDR2 SVGAGI. The ends lost 6 bases at V and 6 bases at J; junction bases unmatched: 4. This CDR3 region has 15 residues. The CDR3 DNA sequence: TGTGCCAGCAGGATGACTAGCGGGAGGTCCGGGGAGCTGTTTTTT. Residues: CASRMTSGRSGELFF.

The CDR3 DNA sequence: TGTGCCAGCAGCCAAGCCAGGGGAGATAATTCACCCCTCCACTTT. The encoded protein is CASSQARGDNSPLHF. The chain uses TRBV3-1 (or the pseudogene TRBV3-2) and TRBJ1-6; a weak D match, TRBD1 (6 bases). V was clipped by 1 base and J by 5 bases, with 9 bases between them. The germline V gene encodes CDR1 LGHDT and CDR2 YNNKEL (reference sequence). The CDR3 is 15 residues long.

The J gene is TRBJ2-7, the V gene TRBV10-3; maybe TRBD1 (6 bases). Germline V lookup: CDR1 ENHRY, CDR2 SYGVKD. V gave up 1 base and J gave up 3 bases, with 16 bases separating them. This CDR3 spans 16 amino acids. DNA for the CDR3: TGTGCCATCAGTGAGTTCAGGGGTCCCCCCCGCTACGAGCAGTACTTC. Translation: CAISEFRGPPRYEQYF.